The clone carrying this T cell receptor (beta chain) came up once. This entry is derived from a study of blood T cell repertoires in COVID-19. Methods used by the authors: Using reference gene primer amplification, nucleated cell counts were estimated. Here immunoSEQ multiplex PCR was the method, and the copy in TCRdb shows in-frame clones only, minus some. D and trimming were read from the DNA, whereas the V and J calls and clone size are those reported in that table. The table has under 130,000 clones, around 80% seen once. Germline V gene data show CDR1 as SNHLY and CDR2 as FYNNEI. This CDR3 is 14 amino acids long. Trimming took off 5 bases at V and 7 bases at J, with 15 bases between the two ends.

The chain employs TRBV2 and TRBJ1-5; perhaps TRBD1 as D (5 bases). Sequencing used peripheral blood. This sequence originates from a man between 65 and 85 years old with active or convalescent COVID-19. This CDR3 is CASSQAVGGQPQHF. CDR3 bases: TGTGCCAGCAGTCAGGCGGTGGGGGGGCAGCCCCAGCATTTT.